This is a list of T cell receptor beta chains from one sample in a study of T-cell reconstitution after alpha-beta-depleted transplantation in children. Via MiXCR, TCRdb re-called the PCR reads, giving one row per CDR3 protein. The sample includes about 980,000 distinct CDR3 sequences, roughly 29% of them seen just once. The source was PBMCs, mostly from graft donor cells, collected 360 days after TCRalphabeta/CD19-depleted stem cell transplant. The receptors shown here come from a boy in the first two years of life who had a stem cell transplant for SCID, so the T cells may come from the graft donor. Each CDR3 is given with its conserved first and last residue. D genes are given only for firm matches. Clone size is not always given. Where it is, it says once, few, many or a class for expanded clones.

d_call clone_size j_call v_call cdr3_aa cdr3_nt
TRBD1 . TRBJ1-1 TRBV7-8 CASRGDRAGNTEAFF TGTGCCAGCAGGGGGGACAGGGCGGGGAACACTGAAGCTTTCTTT
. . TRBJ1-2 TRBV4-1 CASSQEGGAGYGYTF TGCGCCAGCAGCCAAGAAGGGGGGGCGGGGTATGGCTACACCTTC
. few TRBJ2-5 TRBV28 CASSLMVGGAQETQYF TGTGCCAGCAGTTTAATGGTCGGCGGGGCGCAAGAGACCCAGTACTTC
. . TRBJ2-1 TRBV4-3 CASSQEFGRGPFYNEQFF TGCGCCAGCAGCCAAGAATTTGGACGGGGACCTTTCTACAATGAGCAGTTCTTC
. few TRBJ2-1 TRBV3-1 CASSQDGGGPYNEQFF TGTGCCAGCAGCCAAGATGGGGGGGGCCCCTACAATGAGCAGTTCTTC
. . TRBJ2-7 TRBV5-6 CASSKEEYEQYF TGTGCCAGCAGCAAAGAGGAATACGAGCAGTACTTC
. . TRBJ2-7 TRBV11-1 CASSRYEGYEQYF TGTGCCAGCAGCCGCTATGAGGGTTACGAGCAGTACTTC
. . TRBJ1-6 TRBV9 CASSESGSGPSYNSPLHF TGTGCCAGCAGCGAATCAGGGTCCGGACCGTCTTATAATTCACCCCTCCACTTT
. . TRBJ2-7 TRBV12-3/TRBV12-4 CASSPQTEYGQYF TGTGCCAGCAGTCCGCAGACAGAATACGGGCAGTACTTC
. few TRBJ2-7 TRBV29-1 CSVGRTDSYEQYF TGCAGCGTTGGACGGACGGATTCCTACGAGCAGTACTTC
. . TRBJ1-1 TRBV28 CASGPGGFGTEAFF TGTGCCAGCGGCCCCGGGGGCTTCGGCACTGAAGCTTTCTTT
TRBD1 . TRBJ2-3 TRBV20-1 CSASETGGYADTQYF TGCAGTGCCTCAGAGACAGGGGGCTATGCAGATACGCAGTATTTT
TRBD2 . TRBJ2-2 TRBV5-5 CATRLAGDTGELFF TGTGCCACCAGACTAGCGGGGGATACCGGGGAGCTGTTTTTT
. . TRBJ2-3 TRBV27 CASTSRRTTDTQYF TGTGCCAGCACAAGCCGTCGAACCACAGATACGCAGTATTTT
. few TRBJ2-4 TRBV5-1 CASSLAAGAKNIQYF TGCGCCAGCAGCTTGGCCGCGGGAGCCAAAAACATTCAGTACTTC
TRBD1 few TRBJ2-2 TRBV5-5 CASSFGTGGGSNTGELFF TGTGCCAGCAGCTTCGGGACAGGGGGCGGCTCGAACACCGGGGAGCTGTTTTTT
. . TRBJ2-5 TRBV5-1 CASSSQSVTETQYF TGCGCCAGCAGCTCCCAGTCCGTCACGGAGACCCAGTACTTC
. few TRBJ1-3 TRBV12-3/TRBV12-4 CASSFGLGVSTIYF TGTGCCAGCAGTTTTGGCTTGGGAGTAAGCACCATATATTTT
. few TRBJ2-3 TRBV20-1 CSAGAINTQYF TGCAGTGCGGGGGCCATTAATACGCAGTATTTT
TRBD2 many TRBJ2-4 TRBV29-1 CSVEAPAGIAKNIQYF TGCAGCGTTGAAGCCCCAGCGGGAATAGCCAAAAACATTCAGTACTTC
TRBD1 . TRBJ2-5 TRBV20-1 CSASTAIGTGPYF TGCAGTGCTAGTACCGCAATAGGGACAGGGCCGTACTTC
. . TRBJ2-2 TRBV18 CASSPPWAGSGELFF TGTGCCAGCTCACCACCGTGGGCAGGGTCCGGGGAGCTGTTTTTT
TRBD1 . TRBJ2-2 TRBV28 CASSTNWKMTGGNTGELFF TGTGCCAGCAGCACTAATTGGAAAATGACAGGGGGGAACACCGGGGAGCTGTTTTTT
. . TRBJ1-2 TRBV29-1 CSVRTDSGGYTF TGCAGCGTTCGGACAGATTCGGGTGGCTACACCTTC
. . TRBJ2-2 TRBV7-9 CASSGRETGELFF TGTGCCAGCAGCGGTCGGGAGACCGGGGAGCTGTTTTTT
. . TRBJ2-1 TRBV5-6 CASSPSGWGHRNEQFF TGTGCCAGCAGCCCTTCAGGTTGGGGGCATCGAAATGAGCAGTTCTTC
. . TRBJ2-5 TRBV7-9 CASSSSGYQETQYF TGTGCCAGCAGCTCGTCCGGGTACCAAGAGACCCAGTACTTC
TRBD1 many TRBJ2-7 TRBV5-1 CASSRTGTAQVEQYF TGCGCCAGCAGCCGGACCGGGACAGCTCAAGTAGAGCAGTACTTC